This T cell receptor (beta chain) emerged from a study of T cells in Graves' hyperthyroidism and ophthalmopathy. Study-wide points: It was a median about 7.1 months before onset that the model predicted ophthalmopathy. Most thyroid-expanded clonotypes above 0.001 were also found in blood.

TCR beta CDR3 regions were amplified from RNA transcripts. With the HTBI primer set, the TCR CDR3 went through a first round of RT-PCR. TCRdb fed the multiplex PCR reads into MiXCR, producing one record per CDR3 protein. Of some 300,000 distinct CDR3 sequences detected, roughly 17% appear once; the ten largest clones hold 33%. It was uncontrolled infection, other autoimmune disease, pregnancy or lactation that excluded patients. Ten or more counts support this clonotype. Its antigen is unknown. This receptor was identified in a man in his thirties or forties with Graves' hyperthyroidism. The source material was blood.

The CDR3 bases are TGCGCCAGCAGCGCTGACAGGGGGCGAGGCTACACCTTC. Translated, it gives CASSADRGRGYTF. The chain uses TRBV5-1 and TRBJ1-2; 10 nucleotides line up with TRBD1. The CDR3 covers 13 residues. The V and J ends lost 4 bases and 8 bases, in that order; junction bases with no gene match: 5. CDR1 is SGHRS and CDR2 is YFSETQ in the germline V gene.